The subject of this entry is one T cell receptor beta chain. This clone has just a few counts. Its antigen remains undetermined. No base quality values were provided; no much bigger clone lies one nucleotide off. The entire isolated RNA was reverse transcribed using the High Capacity cDNA Reverse Transcription Kit, and thus expressed TCRB transcripts were sequenced. Naive, central memory and regulatory T cell samples underwent deep immunoSEQ sequencing, averaging about 3.57 million total reads per sample. Sorted cells were lysed in RLT buffer, and RNA was extracted using DNase-treated RNeasy Micro or Mini kits according to cell number. To prevent cross-contamination, each cell subset was processed individually, whereas patient and healthy donor samples were processed jointly. The immunoSEQ multiplex PCR was used to amplify TCRB sequences from cDNA, generating 87-bp fragments that spanned the CDR3 region. Sequencing of the amplicons was done on the Illumina HiSeq platform. For the original study's pipeline: Synthetic template baselines were used to correct PCR bias computationally, reads within Hamming distance 2 were collapsed, and singletons that could not be merged were discarded. Reads were aligned against IMGT so that V, D and J genes, CDR3 length and insertions or deletions at six rearrangement sites could be assigned. Clonotype counts were normalized to sorted cell number within each subset before computing true diversity and Gini coefficients with the tcR R package. The overlap coefficient, calculated on TCRB nucleotide sequences, was used to measure repertoire sharing. Out-of-frame TCRB sequences from naive cells were analyzed as a proxy for the pre-selection repertoire. TCRdb mirrors the immuneACCESS table, restricted to in-frame sequences. Some clones are absent from its copies; in checked studies, under half trace to an unresolved V gene, and the reason for the others is unknown. V and J calls and clone size come straight from that table; D and trimming were deduced from the DNA. The sample table records some 400,000 clones; about 14% of these occur just once. Of the sample, around 0.02% falls within the top ten clones.

This sample was taken from a study of beta chain features in type 1 diabetes (dated by TCRdb to 2017 to 2018). About the full investigation: Mean age, gender distribution, total cell number and subset yield did not differ between patients and healthy donors. In the study, TCRB repertoires of sorted circulating CD4+ T cell subsets from recently diagnosed type 1 diabetes patients were compared with those of matched healthy donors. Whereas all 30 or so donors provided naive and central memory subsets, regulatory and stem cell-like memory subsets were isolated from just 8 patients and roughly eight healthy donors. A total of 107,917,701 sorted cells were examined across all samples, and RNA yield correlated strongly with the number of cells per subset. What the study reported, not specific to this receptor: Patients with type 1 diabetes made fewer insertions and deleted more nucleotides at VDJ recombination sites, implying thymic rearrangement abnormalities. Naive, central memory and regulatory TCRB repertoires appeared more similar among patients than among healthy donors. Type 1 diabetes patients showed a moderate but significant shortening of TCRB CDR3 length in all four CD4+ subsets. Shorter templates might have been favored by PCR, but patient and control samples were amplified and corrected together, so both groups would have been affected equally by any skew. Only small numbers of individuals were included in the HLA sub-analyses, which left unresolved whether HLA type had any influence on TCRB rearrangement. Sequencing cDNA rather than genomic DNA could over-represent highly expressing activated cells, although activation and CD3 levels did not differ between groups.

Each donor gave one peripheral blood draw, averaging roughly 0.11 L, which was collected into heparinised tubes. A BD FACSAria II was used to sort naive, central memory, regulatory and stem cell-like memory CD4+ T cells with a panel that included CD45RO, CCR7, CD25, CD127, CD95 and CD27. Every sorted population had a purity above 95%. PBMCs were isolated immediately by Lymphoprep density gradient centrifugation and stained directly without culture. To minimize batch effects, samples were stained and sorted in pairs, one healthy donor with one patient per experiment. From its cysteine to its phenylalanine, the CDR3 spans 13 amino acids. Solely the CDR3 DNA is kept, with 39 bases framed from the first base. V is clipped by 2 bases and J by 4 bases, and the sequence between their germline boundaries is 8 bases long. CDR1 and CDR2, per the germline V gene (reference sequence), are SEHNR and FQNEAQ.

The sequence joins TRBV7-9 to TRBJ1-1; no D gene call is confident. Material: naive CD4+ T cells from blood. The intended sense of this specimen's cell subset or site label: true naive CD4+ T cells. The TCR sequence derives from a young woman in good health. The nucleotides read TGTGCCAGCAGCTTACAAGAGGGCACTGAAGCTTTCTTT. Translated, this is CASSLQEGTEAFF.